The clone carrying this T cell receptor beta chain was found a few times. Antigen specificity is unknown. Amplification yielded TCR beta CDR3 regions, with RNA transcripts as the source. HTBI primers were employed in a first-round RT-PCR of the TCR CDR3. TCRdb passed the multiplex PCR reads through MiXCR, listing each CDR3 protein once. The sample includes hundreds of thousands of distinct CDR3 sequences, 20% of them seen just once. The CDR3 spans 17 residues. The V gene end was trimmed by 0 bases and the J gene end by 5 bases; junction bases not matched to a gene: 9. Per germline, CDR1 SGHTA and CDR2 FQGTGA. This sample stems from a study of T cells in Graves' hyperthyroidism and ophthalmopathy. Study as a whole: Pretreatment peripheral blood was obtained at initial diagnosis.

Whole-study results and caveats: Most thyroid clonotypes that were expanded above 0.001 also turned up in blood.

Ophthalmopathy patients all had a Clinical Activity Score of at least 3, a NOSPECS grade of at least 4 and disease under 3 months old. Cells are PBMCs isolated from roughly 10 ml of fresh blood. The chain has TRBV7-3 and TRBJ2-3, with 9 positions matching TRBD2. This clonotype originated in a man between 35 and 55 years old with Graves' ophthalmopathy. Source material: blood. The CDR3 DNA reads TGTGCCAGCAGCTTAACGCGGGGGGGCCCAGATATAGATACGCAGTATTTT. It yields the protein CASSLTRGGPDIDTQYF. The full variable domain, with the rest looked up from reference TRBV7-3 and TRBJ2-3, is GAGVSQTPSNKVTEKGKYVELRCDPISGHTALYWYRQSLGQGPEFLIYFQGTGAADDSGLPNDRFFAVRPEGSVSTLKIQRTERGDSAVYLCASSLTRGGPDIDTQYFGPGTRLTVL.